A selection of T cell receptor beta chains follows, all from one sample in a study of cytomegalovirus exposure and HLA in healthy donors. Libraries were prepared by immunoSEQ multiplex PCR; TCRdb keeps only in-frame clonotypes and omits some of them. The table has 200,000 or so clones, about 80% seen once. Sequenced input: PBMCs. These receptors were collected from a man between 40 and 49 years old in good health and CMV-seronegative. The CDR3 runs from the conserved cysteine through the conserved F or W. The D gene is left open where the match is weak. Only part of the rows carry a size: once, few, many, or a class if the clone is expanded.

clone size	D gene	V gene	J gene	CDR3 protein	CDR3 DNA
-	-	TRBV7-2	TRBJ1-3	CASSLGGGNPGNTIYF	TGTGCCAGCAGCTTAGGGGGGGGAAATCCTGGAAACACCATATATTTT
-	-	TRBV6-6	TRBJ2-7	CASSSGFVEQYF	TGTGCCAGCAGTTCGGGGTTCGTCGAGCAGTACTTC
-	-	TRBV5-5	TRBJ1-3	CASSFDNSGNTIYF	TGTGCCAGCAGTTTCGACAACTCTGGAAACACCATATATTTT
-	TRBD1	TRBV19	TRBJ2-1	CAAQAYRGQGGDNEQFF	TGTGCCGCGCAGGCCTACCGGGGACAGGGAGGAGACAATGAGCAGTTCTTC
-	TRBD1	TRBV19	TRBJ2-7	CASSYGQGYEQYF	TGTGCCAGTAGTTACGGACAGGGCTACGAGCAGTACTTC
-	-	TRBV28	TRBJ1-5	CASSARRWYSNQPQHF	TGTGCCAGCAGCGCCCGCAGGTGGTATAGCAATCAGCCCCAGCATTTT
-	-	TRBV18	TRBJ2-1	CASSPQTRGLDEQFF	TGTGCCAGCTCACCACAGACTAGAGGCCTCGATGAGCAGTTCTTC
-	-	TRBV6-5	TRBJ2-3	CASSYSGADTQYF	TGTGCCAGCAGTTACTCAGGGGCAGATACGCAGTATTTT
-	-	TRBV2	TRBJ2-3	CASSDRGSSTDTQYF	TGTGCCAGCAGTGACAGGGGTTCAAGCACAGATACGCAGTATTTT
-	TRBD1	TRBV5-1	TRBJ1-2	CASSPGQGYGYTF	TGCGCCAGCAGCCCTGGACAGGGTTATGGCTACACCTTC
-	-	TRBV27	TRBJ2-7	CASSLEGGYEQYF	TGTGCCAGCAGTTTAGAGGGAGGCTACGAGCAGTACTTC
-	-	TRBV5-6	TRBJ1-5	CASSLGSQPQHF	TGTGCCAGCAGCTTGGGTAGTCAGCCCCAGCATTTT
-	TRBD1	TRBV7-2	TRBJ1-5	CASSLGTGRQPQHF	TGTGCCAGCAGCTTAGGGACAGGGCGACAGCCCCAGCATTTT
-	-	TRBV6-1	TRBJ1-4	CASSAYRSTNEKLFF	TGTGCCAGCAGTGCCTACAGATCAACTAATGAAAAACTGTTTTTT
-	-	TRBV19	TRBJ1-2	CASRSGTDYGYTF	TGTGCCAGTCGATCCGGGACTGACTATGGCTACACCTTC
-	-	TRBV30	TRBJ1-2	CAWSLRRRGGRFGYTF	TGTGCCTGGAGTCTCCGGAGGAGGGGGGGAAGATTTGGCTACACCTTC
-	-	TRBV7-8	TRBJ2-7	CASSLVVRGFLSTYEQYF	TGTGCCAGCAGCTTAGTGGTCAGGGGTTTCCTTTCGACCTACGAGCAGTACTTC
-	-	TRBV27	TRBJ1-5	CASRPLRVINQPQHF	TGTGCCAGTAGGCCCCTCAGGGTTATCAATCAGCCCCAGCATTTT
-	-	TRBV7-9	TRBJ2-7	CASSDPGLSSYEQHF	TGTGCCAGCAGCGACCCGGGACTGAGCTCCTACGAGCAGCACTTC
-	TRBD1	TRBV6-5	TRBJ1-2	CASSPGQSNYGYTF	TGTGCCAGCAGCCCGGGACAGTCGAACTATGGCTACACCTTC
few	TRBD1	TRBV30	TRBJ2-3	CALDRSSSTDTQYF	TGTGCCTTGGACAGGAGCTCTAGCACAGATACGCAGTATTTT
-	-	TRBV14	TRBJ2-5	CASSRKAIETQYF	TGTGCCAGCAGCCGCAAAGCGATAGAGACCCAGTACTTC
-	TRBD2	TRBV9	TRBJ2-1	CASSNLAGGSNEQFF	TGTGCCAGCAGCAATCTAGCGGGAGGGAGCAATGAGCAGTTCTTC
-	-	TRBV19	TRBJ2-5	CASSIRQANQETQYF	TGTGCCAGTAGTATTAGACAGGCAAACCAAGAGACCCAGTACTTC
-	TRBD1	TRBV7-3	TRBJ2-7	CASSRTGGGNYEQYF	TGTGCCAGCAGCCGTACAGGGGGTGGGAACTACGAGCAGTACTTC
-	-	TRBV5-1	TRBJ2-1	CASSLRTAHNEQFF	TGCGCCAGCAGCTTGCGGACAGCCCACAATGAGCAGTTCTTC
once	TRBD2	TRBV10-3	TRBJ2-7	CAISLTRLAGVMSYEQYF	TGTGCCATCAGCTTGACGAGACTAGCGGGAGTAATGTCCTACGAGCAGTACTTC
-	-	TRBV5-5	TRBJ2-4	CASSSLGLSHDIQYF	TGTGCCAGCAGCTCCTTAGGTCTTAGCCACGACATTCAGTACTTC
few	TRBD1	TRBV6-5	TRBJ1-1	CASSTGTGGPAEAFF	TGTGCCAGCAGTACCGGGACAGGGGGGCCGGCTGAAGCTTTCTTT
-	-	TRBV7-3	TRBJ2-6	CASRGSSGANVLTF	TGTGCCAGCCGGGGGAGTTCTGGGGCCAACGTCCTGACTTTC
-	-	TRBV27	TRBJ1-4	CASSWGGPREKLFF	TGTGCCAGCAGTTGGGGAGGGCCCAGAGAAAAACTGTTTTTT
-	TRBD1	TRBV7-2	TRBJ2-3	CASSLGPGQATQYF	TGTGCCAGCAGCTTAGGGCCTGGACAGGCTACGCAGTATTTT
-	TRBD2	TRBV7-2	TRBJ2-3	CASRAGTDTQYF	TGTGCCAGCAGAGCGGGGACAGATACGCAGTATTTT
-	TRBD1	TRBV28	TRBJ1-5	CASSSGQGNQPQHF	TGTGCCAGCAGTTCCGGACAGGGGAACCAGCCCCAGCATTTT
-	-	TRBV21-1	TRBJ2-7	CASRDGTSGSYEQYF	TGTGCCAGCAGGGACGGGACTAGCGGCTCCTACGAGCAGTACTTC
-	-	TRBV2	TRBJ2-7	CASSGGQALYEQYF	TGTGCCAGCAGTGGGGGACAAGCCCTATACGAGCAGTACTTC
once	-	TRBV7-7	TRBJ2-5	CASSLSPVRKETQYF	TGTGCCAGCAGCCTGTCCCCAGTAAGAAAAGAGACCCAGTACTTC
-	TRBD1	TRBV7-2	TRBJ2-7	CASSSTGTGVSYEQYF	TGTGCCAGCAGCTCTACCGGGACAGGGGTTTCCTACGAGCAGTACTTC
-	TRBD2	TRBV18	TRBJ2-1	CASSIRELAGSNEQFF	TGTGCCAGCTCGATCAGGGAACTAGCGGGGTCCAATGAGCAGTTCTTC
-	-	TRBV27	TRBJ2-7	CASRGVDEQYF	TGTGCCAGCAGAGGGGTAGACGAGCAGTACTTC
-	-	TRBV4-2	TRBJ1-4	CASSQDYRKNEKLFF	TGTGCCAGCAGCCAAGACTACAGGAAGAATGAAAAACTGTTTTTT
-	-	TRBV14	TRBJ2-7	CASSLLTYEQYF	TGTGCCAGCAGCCTGTTAACCTACGAGCAGTACTTC
-	-	TRBV5-4	TRBJ1-2	CASSAQGGAYGYTF	TGTGCCAGCAGCGCCCAGGGCGGTGCCTATGGCTACACCTTC
few	TRBD1	TRBV4-1	TRBJ2-1	CASSYLTGFSYNEQFF	TGCGCCAGCAGCTACCTGACAGGGTTCTCCTACAATGAGCAGTTCTTC